This TCR beta chain was recovered during a study of blood T cell repertoires in COVID-19. This clone was seen a few times. Other DNA sequences from this sample encode an identical CDR3 as well. One Seattle source followed patients from active infection through their disease course. The V segment lost 6 bases and the J segment 4 bases; nucleotides outside the gene matches: 4. From germline, CDR1 is LGHDT and CDR2 YNNKEL (reference sequence). The CDR3 is made up of 14 amino acids. In the authors' workflow: Amplification with reference gene primers provided the estimates of nucleated cell counts. Sequencing was performed with immunoSEQ multiplex PCR; in TCRdb, only in-frame clones are kept and a portion is missing. Clone size and V and J calls were adopted from that table, with D and trimming inferred from the DNA. The sample yields about 56,000 clones, roughly 72% seen once.

The V and J genes are TRBV3-1 (or the pseudogene TRBV3-2) and TRBJ1-2, with 11 positions matching TRBD1. The clonotype comes from an older woman with COVID-19, enrolled during active disease. Material: peripheral blood. This chain's CDR3 is CASSPGTGGYGYTF. The DNA of the CDR3 is TGTGCCAGCAGTCCCGGGACAGGGGGCTATGGCTACACCTTC.